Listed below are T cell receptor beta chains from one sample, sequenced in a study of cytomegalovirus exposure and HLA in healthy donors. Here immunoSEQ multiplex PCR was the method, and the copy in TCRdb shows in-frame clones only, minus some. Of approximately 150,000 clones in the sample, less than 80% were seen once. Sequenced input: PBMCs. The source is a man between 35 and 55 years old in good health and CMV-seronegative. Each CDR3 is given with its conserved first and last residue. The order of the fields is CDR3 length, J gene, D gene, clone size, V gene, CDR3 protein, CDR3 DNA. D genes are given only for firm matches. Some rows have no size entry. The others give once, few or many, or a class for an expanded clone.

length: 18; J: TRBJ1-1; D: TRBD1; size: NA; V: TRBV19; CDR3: CASTERQGAAKWDTEAFF; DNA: TGTGCCAGTACCGAGAGACAGGGGGCAGCTAAATGGGACACTGAAGCTTTCTTT
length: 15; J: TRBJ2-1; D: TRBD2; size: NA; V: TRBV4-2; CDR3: CASSNERREFDEQFF; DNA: TGTGCCAGCAGTAATGAACGGCGGGAGTTCGATGAGCAGTTCTTC
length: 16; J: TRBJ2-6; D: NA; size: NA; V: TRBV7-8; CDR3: CASSLESGIRANVLTF; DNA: TGTGCCAGCAGCTTAGAGTCAGGAATCAGAGCCAACGTCCTGACTTTC
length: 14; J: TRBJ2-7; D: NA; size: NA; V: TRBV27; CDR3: CASSPQTGSNEQYF; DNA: TGTGCCAGCAGTCCCCAAACAGGGAGTAACGAGCAGTACTTC
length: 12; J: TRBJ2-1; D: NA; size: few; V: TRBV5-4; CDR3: CASSLDGGEQFF; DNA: TGTGCCAGCAGCTTGGACGGGGGTGAGCAGTTCTTC
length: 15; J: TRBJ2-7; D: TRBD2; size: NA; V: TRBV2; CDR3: CASRRGGGPSYEQYF; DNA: TGTGCCAGCAGGCGGGGGGGCGGCCCCTCCTACGAGCAGTACTTC
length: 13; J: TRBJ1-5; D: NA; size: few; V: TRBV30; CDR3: CAWSGGVYQPQHF; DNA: TGTGCCTGGAGTGGGGGAGTATATCAGCCCCAGCATTTT
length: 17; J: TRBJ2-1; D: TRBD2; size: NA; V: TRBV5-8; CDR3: CASSSWGLGGMNNEQFF; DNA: TGTGCCAGCAGCTCCTGGGGCCTGGGAGGGATGAACAATGAGCAGTTCTTC
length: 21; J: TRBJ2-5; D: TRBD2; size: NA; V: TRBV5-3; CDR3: CARSPSRGARLAGGPGETQYF; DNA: TGTGCCAGAAGCCCATCGCGGGGGGCGCGACTAGCGGGAGGGCCGGGAGAGACCCAGTACTTC
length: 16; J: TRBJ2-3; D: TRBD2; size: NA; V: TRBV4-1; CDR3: CASSQDSSGKTDTQYF; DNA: TGCGCCAGCAGCCAAGATTCTAGCGGGAAGACAGATACGCAGTATTTT
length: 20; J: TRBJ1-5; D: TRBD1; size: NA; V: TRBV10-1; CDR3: CASSEGRDRGLVESNQPQHF; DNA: TGCGCCAGCAGTGAGGGAAGGGACAGGGGGCTAGTAGAGAGCAATCAGCCCCAGCATTTT
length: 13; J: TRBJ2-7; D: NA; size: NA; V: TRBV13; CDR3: CASSLTLENEQYF; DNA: TGTGCCAGCAGCTTAACGCTAGAAAACGAGCAGTACTTC
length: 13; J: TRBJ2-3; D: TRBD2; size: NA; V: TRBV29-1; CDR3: CSVRGAGTDTQYF; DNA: TGCAGCGTGCGGGGAGCGGGAACAGATACGCAGTATTTT
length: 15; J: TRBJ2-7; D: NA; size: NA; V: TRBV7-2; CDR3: CASSSDSPSSYEQYF; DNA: TGTGCCAGCAGCTCGGACAGCCCGAGCTCCTACGAGCAGTACTTC
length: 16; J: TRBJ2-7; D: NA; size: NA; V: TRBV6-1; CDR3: CASSDSYQAPPYEQYF; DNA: TGTGCCAGCAGTGATTCCTATCAGGCCCCCCCCTACGAGCAGTACTTC
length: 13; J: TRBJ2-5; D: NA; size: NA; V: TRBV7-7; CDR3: CASSPQGFETQYF; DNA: TGTGCTAGCAGCCCTCAGGGGTTCGAGACCCAGTACTTC